Listed below are T cell receptor beta chains from one sample, sequenced in a study of blood T cells in healthy people across ages. Using its own MiXCR run on the 5' RACE reads, TCRdb lists one record per CDR3 protein. The table lists approximately 1.5 million distinct CDR3 sequences, roughly 43% of them singletons. Sample: blood. These receptors all come from a young woman in good health. The CDR3 runs from the conserved cysteine through the conserved F or W. The order of the fields is clone size, V gene, D gene, J gene, CDR3 protein, CDR3 DNA. The D gene is left open where the match is weak. A row's size may be missing; if present it is once, few, many or a size class.

-,TRBV7-2,-,TRBJ1-5,CASSLGTGKGPQHF,TGTGCCAGCAGCTTAGGGACGGGGAAGGGGCCCCAGCATTTT
-,TRBV9,TRBD2,TRBJ2-1,CASSPMGLANEQFF,TGTGCCAGCAGCCCGATGGGACTAGCGAATGAGCAGTTCTTC
-,TRBV4-1,TRBD1,TRBJ1-1,CASSLGTGAMNTEAFF,TGCGCCAGCAGCCTCGGGACAGGGGCTATGAACACTGAAGCTTTCTTT
-,TRBV20-1,-,TRBJ2-7,CSASRGNSYEQYF,TGCAGTGCTAGTAGGGGGAACTCCTACGAGCAGTACTTC
-,TRBV5-1,-,TRBJ2-1,CASSLGGEDYNEQFF,TGCGCCAGCAGCTTGGGGGGTGAAGACTACAATGAGCAGTTCTTC
-,TRBV12-3/TRBV12-4,-,TRBJ2-5,CASSTPKGIIRGETQYF,TGTGCCAGCAGCACCCCGAAGGGTATAATCCGGGGAGAGACCCAGTACTTC
few,TRBV20-1,-,TRBJ1-2,CSPDGYTF,TGCAGTCCTGACGGCTACACCTTC
few,TRBV4-3,-,TRBJ1-2,CASSQPGTGTDGYTF,TGCGCCAGCAGCCAACCCGGGACGGGAACGGATGGCTACACCTTC
few,TRBV4-3,TRBD2,TRBJ2-1,CASSLEVAGEGYNEQFF,TGCGCCAGCAGCCTAGAAGTAGCGGGAGAAGGCTACAATGAGCAGTTCTTC
-,TRBV20-1,-,TRBJ2-3,CSALQYSPTTSTDTQYF,TGCAGTGCCCTACAGTACTCCCCGACTACTAGCACAGATACGCAGTATTTT
-,TRBV10-3,-,TRBJ2-7,CAIRANPDSSYEQYF,TGTGCCATCAGAGCAAATCCGGACAGCTCCTACGAGCAGTACTTC
few,TRBV5-1,-,TRBJ2-2,CASSLVQSNTGELFF,TGCGCCAGCAGCTTGGTCCAATCCAACACCGGGGAGCTGTTTTTT
-,TRBV12-3/TRBV12-4,-,TRBJ2-5,CASSPHIVGPWETQYF,TGTGCCAGCAGTCCCCACATCGTGGGGCCATGGGAGACCCAGTACTTC
few,TRBV11-2,TRBD2,TRBJ2-2,CASSPLAGESSNTGELFF,TGTGCCAGCAGCCCGCTAGCGGGGGAGAGTTCGAACACCGGGGAGCTGTTTTTT
-,TRBV27,-,TRBJ2-7,CASSLASGTGFYEQYF,TGTGCCAGCAGTTTGGCTAGCGGGACAGGTTTCTATGAGCAGTACTTC
-,TRBV27,TRBD2,TRBJ2-7,CAGSSGTSGIREQYF,TGTGCCGGCAGTTCCGGGACTAGCGGGATCAGGGAGCAGTACTTC
-,TRBV6-6,TRBD1,TRBJ2-5,CASNPGQGVFERYF,TGTGCCAGCAATCCGGGACAGGGGGTGTTCGAGCGGTACTTC
few,TRBV4-3,-,TRBJ1-4,CASSRAPRGWNEKLFF,TGCGCCAGCAGCCGAGCCCCTAGGGGTTGGAATGAAAAACTGTTTTTT
-,TRBV11-1,-,TRBJ2-7,CASSLSATYNEQYF,TGTGCCAGCAGCTTAAGCGCCACTTACAATGAGCAGTACTTC
-,TRBV5-1,-,TRBJ1-2,CASSVRGGDYGYTF,TGCGCCAGCAGCGTACGGGGGGGTGACTATGGCTACACCTTC
-,TRBV9,TRBD1,TRBJ2-4,CASSVTGNPKNIQYF,TGTGCCAGCAGCGTGACAGGGAATCCCAAAAACATTCAGTACTTC
-,TRBV20-1,-,TRBJ2-7,CSATSPGDKRSNRYEQYF,TGCAGTGCTACCTCTCCTGGGGACAAAAGGAGCAATCGGTACGAGCAGTACTTC
many,TRBV7-2,TRBD2,TRBJ2-5,CASSLPSGGVETQYF,TGTGCCAGCAGCTTACCTAGCGGGGGGGTGGAGACCCAGTACTTC